The 18 T cell receptor beta chains given below trace back to one sample, sequenced in a study of memory CD4+ T cells and cytomegalovirus serostatus (dated by TCRdb to about 2019). The library relied on the immunoSEQ multiplex PCR assay. Here the immuneACCESS table is served through TCRdb, limited to in-frame sequences with V and J called. Missing clones are a known gap in these copies; in checked studies unresolved V genes cover under half, and the rest lacks a known reason. The sample profile shows about 56,000 clones; roughly 82% of them were found once. Approximately 0.39% of the sample comes from the top ten. Single viable CD3+CD4+CD8-CD45RO+ cells were sorted as memory CD4+ T cells on a FACSAria II. What was sequenced was memory CD4+ T cells from blood. The receptors were sampled from an adult in good health and CMV-seronegative.

The chain combines TRBV10-3 with TRBJ2-7; weak D call: TRBD2 (5 bases). The CDR3 loop spans 14 amino acids. Germline CDR1 is ENHRY and CDR2 is SYGVKD. V dropped 6 bases and J dropped 7 bases, with 19 bases sitting between them. The CDR3 reads CAIRTQGSLGEQYF. For the CDR3, the DNA is TGTGCCATCAGGACCCAAGGGAGTTTGGGAGAGCAGTACTTC.

For the CDR3, the DNA is TGTGCCAGCAGCTTAACTGCTTACTACGAGCAGTACTTC. Amino acid sequence: CASSLTAYYEQYF. This rearrangement joins TRBV7-2 to TRBJ2-7; D not certain. Germline lookup yields CDR1 SGHTA and CDR2 FQGNSA. Trimming left V 2 bases short and J 3 bases short, with 8 bases between. The CDR3 spans 13 residues.

V gene TRBV14 combines with J gene TRBJ2-1; D is ambiguous. The CDR3 runs to 14 residues. V was shortened by 4 bases and J by 7 bases, with 14 bases between the two germline ends. CDR1 and CDR2 from the germline V gene are SGHDN and FVKESK. The CDR3 sequence is CASSPLGSRNEQFF. As DNA, the CDR3 is TGTGCCAGCAGCCCTCTAGGCTCGCGGAATGAGCAGTTCTTC. Using reference TRBV14 and TRBJ2-1 for the parts outside the CDR3, the full variable domain is EAGVTQFPSHSVIEKGQTVTLRCDPISGHDNLYWYRRVMGKEIKFLLHFVKESKQDESGMPNNRFLAERTGGTYSTLKVQPAELEDSGVYFCASSPLGSRNEQFFGPGTRLTVL.

This chain joins TRBV10-3 and TRBJ2-4; TRBD2 might be the D (6 bases). V was clipped by 0 bases and J by 0 bases, with 6 bases between them. Germline V gene lookup returns CDR1 ENHRY and CDR2 SYGVKD. The CDR3 is 15 amino acids. The DNA for the CDR3 is TGTGCCATCAGTGAGTCGGGACTAGCCAAAAACATTCAGTACTTC. Protein: CAISESGLAKNIQYF.

This clone was detected only a few times. The rearrangement joins TRBV29-1 to TRBJ2-2, with 10 nucleotides matching TRBD1. Per the germline V gene, CDR1 is SQVTM and CDR2 is ANQGSEA. There are 15 residues in the CDR3. V shed 6 bases and J 7 bases; nucleotides not matched to a gene: 11. The DNA of the CDR3 is TGCAGCGTAAAAGCGGGACAGGGGTCGTTCGGGGAGCTGTTTTTT. Encoded protein: CSVKAGQGSFGELFF.

V usage is TRBV10-3 and J usage is TRBJ2-7; possibly TRBD1 or TRBD2 for D (5 bases each). The germline V gene has CDR1 ENHRY and CDR2 SYGVKD. The CDR3 runs to 14 residues. V was cut by 11 bases and J by 2 bases, with 19 bases left in between. The CDR3 sequence is CAGSPRQGPYEQYF. The CDR3 region has the DNA TGTGCCGGGTCCCCTAGGCAGGGACCCTACGAGCAGTACTTC.

The chain has TRBV7-6 and TRBJ2-3, with TRBD2 matching 7 bases. The V and J ends lost 5 bases and 9 bases, in that order; junction bases with no gene match: 8. The CDR3 is made up of 13 amino acids. Per germline, CDR1 SGHVS and CDR2 FNYEAQ. This CDR3 is CASSPLHGGTQYF. The CDR3 bases are TGTGCCAGCAGCCCTCTCCACGGGGGGACGCAGTATTTT.

The J gene is TRBJ2-1, the V gene TRBV7-3, with TRBD2 matching 9 bases. The CDR3 extends over 14 amino acids. Per the germline V gene, CDR1 is SGHTA and CDR2 is FQGTGA. J lost 4 bases, V lost 5 bases, and 3 bases had no gene match. Written as DNA, the CDR3 is TGTGCCAGCAGCGGGACTAGCCGGTACAATGAGCAGTTCTTC. Amino acid sequence: CASSGTSRYNEQFF.

The chain uses TRBV27 and TRBJ1-3, with no clear D. CDR3 length: 14 amino acids. Germline V gene lookup returns CDR1 MNHEY and CDR2 SMNVEV (reference sequence). Trimming removed 9 bases at V and 4 bases at J, with 16 bases between. The CDR3 nucleotides are TGTGCCAGGATCGGGTACCGCCGAGGAAACACCATATATTTT. Protein sequence: CARIGYRRGNTIYF.

The V gene is TRBV19, the J gene TRBJ1-2; maybe TRBD1 (5 bases). Germline-derived CDR1 and CDR2 are LNHDA and SQIVND (reference sequence). The CDR3 is made up of 14 amino acids. V was trimmed by 5 bases and J by 2 bases, leaving 12 bases between them. The CDR3 protein is CASSPGRENYGYTF. CDR3 bases: TGTGCCAGTAGTCCGGGACGGGAGAACTATGGCTACACCTTC.

V gene TRBV6-5 combines with J gene TRBJ1-4; no definite D call. Trimming pared 6 bases from V and 0 bases from J, leaving 11 bases between. The germline V gene encodes CDR1 MNHEY and CDR2 SVGAGI. The CDR3 loop spans 15 amino acids. DNA for the CDR3: TGTGCCAGCAGGAGCCTTGGTGCAACTAATGAAAAACTGTTTTTT. Translating gives CASRSLGATNEKLFF.

The chain joins TRBV9 to TRBJ2-3, with a possible D match to TRBD1 (6 bases). This CDR3 contains 16 residues. Germline values: CDR1 SGDLS, CDR2 YYNGEE. The ends were cut back, 2 bases at V and 3 bases at J, with 16 bases in the middle. CDR3 DNA sequence: TGTGCCAGCAGCGTGGGGGCGAATGGGGCTACAGATACGCAGTATTTT. Protein sequence: CASSVGANGATDTQYF.

This chain joins TRBV2 and TRBJ1-4, with TRBD1 identical over 9 bases. With V trimmed by 6 bases and J by 8 bases, 7 bases remained unmatched. The CDR3 covers 14 residues. In germline, CDR1 is SNHLY, CDR2 FYNNEI. Here the CDR3 DNA reads TGTGCCAGCAGGGGACAGGGTGGAGGAGAAAAACTGTTTTTT. It yields the protein CASRGQGGGEKLFF.

In its sample, this clone was seen a few times. The chain links TRBV4-1 to TRBJ1-1; the D is unclear. Trimming cost V 1 base and J 5 bases, with 11 bases left between them. CDR3 length: 14 amino acids. Germline lookup yields CDR1 MGHRA and CDR2 YSYEKL. CDR3 nucleotide sequence: TGCGCCAGCAGCCAAGTAGGGAGGTGGACTGAAGCTTTCTTT. Residues: CASSQVGRWTEAFF.

The CDR3 region is CASSQERWGRAFF. The CDR3 region has the DNA TGTGCCAGCAGCCAAGAAAGGTGGGGGAGGGCTTTCTTT. The V call is TRBV14, the J call TRBJ1-1; D may be TRBD1 (5 bases). Trimming took off 0 bases at V and 11 bases at J, with 13 bases between the two ends. The germline gives CDR1 SGHDN, CDR2 FVKESK. This CDR3 has 13 residues.

The chain uses TRBV10-2 and TRBJ2-7; D remains unclear. Looked up from germline, CDR1 is WSHSY and CDR2 is SAAADI. Trimming took off 0 bases at V and 7 bases at J, with 16 bases between the two ends. The CDR3 has 15 residues. The CDR3 protein is CASSESWVYLEEQYF. CDR3 coding DNA: TGCGCCAGCAGTGAGTCGTGGGTCTACCTGGAGGAGCAGTACTTC.

This chain links TRBV5-1 with TRBJ1-3; D is unclear. CDR1 and CDR2 from the germline V gene are SGHRS and YFSETQ. Trimming stripped 0 bases from V and 0 bases from J, with 13 bases between. This CDR3 spans 17 amino acids. The CDR3 DNA is TGCGCCAGCAGCTTGGGGGTGGATCGAAACTCTGGAAACACCATATATTTT. Its protein product is CASSLGVDRNSGNTIYF.

The table lists this clone with many counts. CDR3 loop: CASSEGVQRLGSYTF. DNA for the CDR3: TGTGCCAGCAGTGAAGGGGTCCAACGCCTCGGTAGCTACACCTTC. The chain combines TRBV6-1 with TRBJ1-2; D gene ambiguous. From germline, CDR1 is MNHNS and CDR2 SASEGT. Trimming shortened V by 1 base and J by 9 bases, and 18 bases separated the two germline ends. The CDR3 is 15 amino acids.